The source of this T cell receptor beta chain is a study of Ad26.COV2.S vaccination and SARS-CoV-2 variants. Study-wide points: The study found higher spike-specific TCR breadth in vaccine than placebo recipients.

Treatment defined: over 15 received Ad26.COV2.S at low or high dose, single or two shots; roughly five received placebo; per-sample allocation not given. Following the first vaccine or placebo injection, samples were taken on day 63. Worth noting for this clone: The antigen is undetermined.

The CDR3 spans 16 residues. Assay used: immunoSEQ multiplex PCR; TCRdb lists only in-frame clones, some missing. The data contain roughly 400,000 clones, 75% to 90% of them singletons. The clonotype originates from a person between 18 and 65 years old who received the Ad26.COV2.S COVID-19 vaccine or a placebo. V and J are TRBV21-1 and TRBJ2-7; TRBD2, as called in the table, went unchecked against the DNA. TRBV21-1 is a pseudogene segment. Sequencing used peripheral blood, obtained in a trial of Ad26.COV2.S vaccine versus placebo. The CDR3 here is CASSWRAGVKYSEQYF. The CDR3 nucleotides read TGTGCCAGCAGCTGGCGAGCGGGAGTAAAATATAGCGAGCAGTACTTC.